This T cell receptor (beta chain) was retrieved from a study of blood T cell repertoires in COVID-19. In the study overall: Nucleic acid was either cDNA or gDNA, and it came from T cells, B-cell-depleted T cells, or PBMCs.

Profiling relied on immunoSEQ multiplex PCR, and the TCRdb table lists in-frame clones only, not all of them. This sample carries some 300,000 clones, more than 75% of them seen once, and the ten largest clones take about 4%. The germline gives CDR1 GTSNPN, CDR2 SVGIG (reference sequence). The CDR3 loop spans 13 amino acids. Trimming stripped 3 bases from V and 0 bases from J, with 5 bases between. Sample: PBMCs or T cells enriched from blood (not recorded which). The sequence came from a man aged 25-45 years who had recovered from COVID-19. The V gene is TRBV30, the J gene TRBJ2-2; D is unclear. Here the CDR3 reads CAWSPANTGELFF. The CDR3 DNA sequence: TGTGCCTGGAGCCCGGCGAACACCGGGGAGCTGTTTTTT.